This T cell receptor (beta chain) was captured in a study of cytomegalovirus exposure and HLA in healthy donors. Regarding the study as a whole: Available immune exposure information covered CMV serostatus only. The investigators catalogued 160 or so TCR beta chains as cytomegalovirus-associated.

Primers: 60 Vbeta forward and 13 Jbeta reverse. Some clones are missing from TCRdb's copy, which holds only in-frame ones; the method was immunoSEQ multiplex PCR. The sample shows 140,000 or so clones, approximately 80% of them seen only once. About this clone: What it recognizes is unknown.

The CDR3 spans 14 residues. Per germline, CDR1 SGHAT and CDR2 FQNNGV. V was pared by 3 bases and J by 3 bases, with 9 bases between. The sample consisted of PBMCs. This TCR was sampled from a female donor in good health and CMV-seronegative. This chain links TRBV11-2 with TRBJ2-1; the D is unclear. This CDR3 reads CASSFGGNYNEQFF. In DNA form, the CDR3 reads TGTGCCAGCAGCTTCGGTGGTAACTACAATGAGCAGTTCTTC.